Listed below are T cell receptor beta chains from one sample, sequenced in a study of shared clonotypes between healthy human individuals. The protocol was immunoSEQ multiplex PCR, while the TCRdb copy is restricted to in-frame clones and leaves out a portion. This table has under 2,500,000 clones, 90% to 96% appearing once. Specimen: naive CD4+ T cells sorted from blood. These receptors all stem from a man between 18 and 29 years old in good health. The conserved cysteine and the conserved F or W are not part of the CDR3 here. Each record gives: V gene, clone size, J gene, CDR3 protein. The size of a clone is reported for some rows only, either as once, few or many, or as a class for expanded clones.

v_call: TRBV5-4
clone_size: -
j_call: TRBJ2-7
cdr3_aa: ASSSGLAGVHEQY

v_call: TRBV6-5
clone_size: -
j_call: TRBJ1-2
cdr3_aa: ASSLTGVYGYT

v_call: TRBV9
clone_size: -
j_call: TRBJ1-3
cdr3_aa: ASRPSLEARNTIY

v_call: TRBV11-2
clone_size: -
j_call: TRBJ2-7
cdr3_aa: ASSLEQGSSYEQY

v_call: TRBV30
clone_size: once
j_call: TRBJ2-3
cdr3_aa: AWTLGGGQADTQY

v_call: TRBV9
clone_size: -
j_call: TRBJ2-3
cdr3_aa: ASSLSGGATDTQY

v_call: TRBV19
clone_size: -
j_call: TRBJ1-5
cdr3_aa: ASRDSSLPQH

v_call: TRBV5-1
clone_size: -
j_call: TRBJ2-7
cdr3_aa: ASSYDSPGGEQY

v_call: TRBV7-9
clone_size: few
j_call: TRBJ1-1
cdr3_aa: ATRWGGGANTEAF

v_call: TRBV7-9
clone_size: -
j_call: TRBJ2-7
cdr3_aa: ASSLAAGSSYEQY

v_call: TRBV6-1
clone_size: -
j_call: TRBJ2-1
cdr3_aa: ASSEEGGGLGPYNEQF

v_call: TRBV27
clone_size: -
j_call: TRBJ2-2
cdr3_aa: ASSHRDTDRRGLF

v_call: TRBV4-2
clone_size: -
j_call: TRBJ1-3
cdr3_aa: ASSQVGQGGNTIY

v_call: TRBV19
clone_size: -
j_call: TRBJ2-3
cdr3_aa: ASSTLAPDTQY

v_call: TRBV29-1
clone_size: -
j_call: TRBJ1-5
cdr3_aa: SVEGQPNQPQH

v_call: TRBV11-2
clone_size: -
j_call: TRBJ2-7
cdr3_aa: ASSLQGSYEQY

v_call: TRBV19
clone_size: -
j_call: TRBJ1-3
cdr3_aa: ASSVTGSSGNTIY

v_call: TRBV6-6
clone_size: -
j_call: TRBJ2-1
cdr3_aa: ASSYRGLANEQF

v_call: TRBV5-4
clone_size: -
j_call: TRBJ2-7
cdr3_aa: ASSSPRDSLSYEQY

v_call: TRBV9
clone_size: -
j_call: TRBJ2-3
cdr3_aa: ASSASGVWNTDTQY

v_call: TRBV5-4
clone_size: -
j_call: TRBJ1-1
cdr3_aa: ASSQGLEAF

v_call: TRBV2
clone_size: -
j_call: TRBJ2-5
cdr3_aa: ASSGGQLQETQY

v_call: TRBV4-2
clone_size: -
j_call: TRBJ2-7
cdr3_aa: ASSPIGRDEQY

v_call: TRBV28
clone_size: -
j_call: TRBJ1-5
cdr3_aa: ASSGGGQSQPQH

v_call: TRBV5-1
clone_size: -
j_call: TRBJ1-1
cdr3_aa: ASSLANGRNTEAF

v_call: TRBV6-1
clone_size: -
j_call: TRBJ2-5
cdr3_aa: ATSIQETQY

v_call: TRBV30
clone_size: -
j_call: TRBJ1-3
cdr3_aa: AWSMGPGNTIY

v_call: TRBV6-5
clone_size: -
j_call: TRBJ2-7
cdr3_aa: ASSSGTGVYEQY

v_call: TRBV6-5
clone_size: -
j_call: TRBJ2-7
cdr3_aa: ASSSRDRGLYEQY

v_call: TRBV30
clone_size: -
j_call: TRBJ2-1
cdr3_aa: AWAGLAGYGNEQF

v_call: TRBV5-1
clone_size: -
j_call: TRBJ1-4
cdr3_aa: ASSLAPQGTNEKLF

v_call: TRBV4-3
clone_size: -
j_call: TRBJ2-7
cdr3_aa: ASSQEAVGSYEQY

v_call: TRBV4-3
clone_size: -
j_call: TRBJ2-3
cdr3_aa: ASSQDPMVTDTQY

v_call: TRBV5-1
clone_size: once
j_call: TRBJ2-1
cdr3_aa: ASRRLAESYNEQF

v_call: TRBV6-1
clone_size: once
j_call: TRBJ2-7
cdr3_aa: ASILTGPYEQY

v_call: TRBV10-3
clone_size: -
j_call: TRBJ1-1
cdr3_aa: AISENSTPGRGSAF

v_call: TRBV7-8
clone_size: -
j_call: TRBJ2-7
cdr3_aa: ASSLVLAGGTGEQY

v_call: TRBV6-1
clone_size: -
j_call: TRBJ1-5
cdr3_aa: ASSVNSNQPQH

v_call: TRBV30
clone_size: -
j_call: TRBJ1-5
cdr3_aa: AWSLGDRNQPQH

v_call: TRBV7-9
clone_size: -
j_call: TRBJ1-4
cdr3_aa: ASSPGEDFGLNEKLF